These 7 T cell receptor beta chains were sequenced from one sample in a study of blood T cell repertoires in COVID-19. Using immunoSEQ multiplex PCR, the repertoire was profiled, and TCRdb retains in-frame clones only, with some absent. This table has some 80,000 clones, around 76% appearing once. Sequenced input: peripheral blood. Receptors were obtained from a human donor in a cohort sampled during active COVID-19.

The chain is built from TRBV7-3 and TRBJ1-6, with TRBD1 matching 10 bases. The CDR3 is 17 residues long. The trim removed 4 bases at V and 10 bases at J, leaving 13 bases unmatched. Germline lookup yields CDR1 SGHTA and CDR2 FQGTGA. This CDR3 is CASSSFSGTGEKSPLHF. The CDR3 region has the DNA TGTGCCAGCAGCTCATTCAGCGGGACAGGGGAGAAATCACCCCTCCACTTT.

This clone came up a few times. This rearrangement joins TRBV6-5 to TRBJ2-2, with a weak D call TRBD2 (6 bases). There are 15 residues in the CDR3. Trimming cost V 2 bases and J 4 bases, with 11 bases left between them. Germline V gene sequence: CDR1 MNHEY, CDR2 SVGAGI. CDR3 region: CASSYGTSFTGELFF. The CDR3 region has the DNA TGTGCCAGCAGTTACGGGACTTCCTTCACCGGGGAGCTGTTTTTT.

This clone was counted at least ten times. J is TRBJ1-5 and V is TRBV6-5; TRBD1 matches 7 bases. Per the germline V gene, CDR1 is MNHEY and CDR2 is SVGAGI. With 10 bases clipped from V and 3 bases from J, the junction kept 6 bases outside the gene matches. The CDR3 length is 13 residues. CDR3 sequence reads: CAIDTGVNQPQHF. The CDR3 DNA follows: TGTGCCATTGATACAGGGGTCAATCAGCCCCAGCATTTT.

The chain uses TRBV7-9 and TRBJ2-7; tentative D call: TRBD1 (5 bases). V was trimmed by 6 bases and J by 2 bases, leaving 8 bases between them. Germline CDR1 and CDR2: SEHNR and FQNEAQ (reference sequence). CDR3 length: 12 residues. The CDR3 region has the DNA TGTGCCAGCAGTCCGGACACCTACGAGCAGTACTTC. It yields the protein CASSPDTYEQYF. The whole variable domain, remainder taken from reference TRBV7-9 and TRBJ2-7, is DTGVSQNPRHKITKRGQNVTFRCDPISEHNRLYWYRQTLGQGPEFLTYFQNEAQLEKSRLLSDRFSAERPKGSFSTLEIQRTEQGDSAMYLCASSPDTYEQYFGPGTRLTVT.

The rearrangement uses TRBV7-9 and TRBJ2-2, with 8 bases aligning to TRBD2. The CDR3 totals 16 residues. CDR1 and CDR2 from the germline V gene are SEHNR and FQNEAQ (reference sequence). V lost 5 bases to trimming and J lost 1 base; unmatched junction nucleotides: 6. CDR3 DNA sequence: TGTGCCAGCAGCCGAGTCACTAGCGGGAACACCGGGGAGCTGTTTTTT. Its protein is CASSRVTSGNTGELFF.

DNA for the CDR3: TGTGCCAGCAGCTCCGTGCGGGGCCTAGCGGATGGCTACACCTTC. Its translation is CASSSVRGLADGYTF. The V gene is TRBV7-6, the J gene TRBJ1-2; TRBD1 might be the D (5 bases). The V and J ends lost 4 bases and 6 bases respectively, with 18 bases between them. The CDR3 runs to 15 residues. Germline V gene lookup returns CDR1 SGHVS and CDR2 FNYEAQ.

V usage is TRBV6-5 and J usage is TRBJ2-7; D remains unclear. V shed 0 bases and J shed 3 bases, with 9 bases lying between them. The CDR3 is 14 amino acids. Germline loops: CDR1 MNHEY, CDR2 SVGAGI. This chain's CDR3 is CASSYSGRFYEQYV. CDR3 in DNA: TGTGCCAGCAGTTACTCTGGCAGGTTCTACGAGCAGTACGTC.